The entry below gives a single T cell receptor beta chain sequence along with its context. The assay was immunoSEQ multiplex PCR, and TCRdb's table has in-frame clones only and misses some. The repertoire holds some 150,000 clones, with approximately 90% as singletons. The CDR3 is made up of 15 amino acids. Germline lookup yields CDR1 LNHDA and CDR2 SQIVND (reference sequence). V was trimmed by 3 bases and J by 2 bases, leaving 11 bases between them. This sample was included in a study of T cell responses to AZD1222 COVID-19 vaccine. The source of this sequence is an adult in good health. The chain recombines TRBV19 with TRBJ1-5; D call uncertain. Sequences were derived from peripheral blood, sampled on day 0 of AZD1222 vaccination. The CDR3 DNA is TGTGCCAGTAGTATGTGGGGTCTGGGCAATCAGCCCCAGCATTTT. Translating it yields CASSMWGLGNQPQHF. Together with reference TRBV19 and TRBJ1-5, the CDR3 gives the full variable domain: DGGITQSPKYLFRKEGQNVTLSCEQNLNHDAMYWYRQDPGQGLRLIYYSQIVNDFQKGDIAEGYSVSREKKESFPLTVTSAQKNPTAFYLCASSMWGLGNQPQHFGDGTRLSIL.